This T cell receptor (beta chain) was identified during a study of blood T cell repertoires in COVID-19. Study-level information: Specimens from acute and convalescent COVID-19 originated in the United States, Italy and Spain.

In terms of age and location, participants ranged from roughly 18 to 90 years and lived in about 25 US areas. V dropped 4 bases and J dropped 8 bases, with 14 bases sitting between them. This CDR3 has 13 amino acids. Germline CDR1 MNHEY, CDR2 SVGAGI. Profiling relied on immunoSEQ multiplex PCR, and the TCRdb table lists in-frame clones only, not all of them. Found here are some 180,000 clones, around 82% of them singletons; the top ten hold about 5%. The source material was PBMCs or T cells enriched from blood (not recorded which). This clonotype originated in a woman aged 60-75 years with acute COVID-19. The gene calls are TRBV6-5 and TRBJ1-2, with a weak D call TRBD1 (5 bases). CDR3 DNA sequence: TGTGCCAGCAGTTCAGGGAGGACCTTGGGCTACACCTTC. As protein: CASSSGRTLGYTF.